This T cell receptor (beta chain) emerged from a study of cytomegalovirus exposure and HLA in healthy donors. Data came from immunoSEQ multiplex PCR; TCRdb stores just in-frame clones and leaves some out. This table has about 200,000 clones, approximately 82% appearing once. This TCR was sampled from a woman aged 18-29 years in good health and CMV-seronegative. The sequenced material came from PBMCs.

The CDR3 nucleotides are TGTGCCAGCAGTGAAGCGCTTCGGGACAGGCTCTATGGCTACACCTTC. It translates to CASSEALRDRLYGYTF. J is TRBJ1-2 and V is TRBV2, with 8 bases that match TRBD1. The CDR3 is 16 amino acids. Germline CDR1 SNHLY, CDR2 FYNNEI. V dropped 0 bases and J dropped 4; count of bases not matched to a gene: 7.